This T cell receptor beta chain was retrieved from a study of breast tumors, draining lymph nodes, adjacent tissues. CDR1 is MNHEY, CDR2 SVGAGI, per germline. CDR3 length: 15 residues. Trimming removed 2 bases from V and 0 bases from J, with 9 bases in between. Regarding the study as a whole: Compared with basal-like, luminal-like tumors shared significantly more repertoire with nontumor tissue. Compared with lymph nodes, tumors were less diverse; compared with nontumor tissue, more. Data only fit, rather than demonstrated, lymph node origin of most tumor T cells. Most tumor T cells seemingly derive from lymph node, then expand in tumor.

In TCRdb, the multiplex PCR reads were re-called with MiXCR into one record per CDR3 protein. The table records more than 20,000 distinct CDR3 sequences, 50% of them present only once. About this clonotype: The target antigen is unknown.

Sequencing input: breast tumor tissue. The sequence came from a female donor with breast cancer. Some clones in this sample may be carry-over from other donors' samples. V is TRBV6-5 and J is TRBJ2-3; D possibly corresponds to TRBD1 (5 bases). This CDR3 is CASSYMAGSTDTQYF. The DNA for the CDR3 is TGTGCCAGCAGTTACATGGCAGGGAGCACAGATACGCAGTATTTT.